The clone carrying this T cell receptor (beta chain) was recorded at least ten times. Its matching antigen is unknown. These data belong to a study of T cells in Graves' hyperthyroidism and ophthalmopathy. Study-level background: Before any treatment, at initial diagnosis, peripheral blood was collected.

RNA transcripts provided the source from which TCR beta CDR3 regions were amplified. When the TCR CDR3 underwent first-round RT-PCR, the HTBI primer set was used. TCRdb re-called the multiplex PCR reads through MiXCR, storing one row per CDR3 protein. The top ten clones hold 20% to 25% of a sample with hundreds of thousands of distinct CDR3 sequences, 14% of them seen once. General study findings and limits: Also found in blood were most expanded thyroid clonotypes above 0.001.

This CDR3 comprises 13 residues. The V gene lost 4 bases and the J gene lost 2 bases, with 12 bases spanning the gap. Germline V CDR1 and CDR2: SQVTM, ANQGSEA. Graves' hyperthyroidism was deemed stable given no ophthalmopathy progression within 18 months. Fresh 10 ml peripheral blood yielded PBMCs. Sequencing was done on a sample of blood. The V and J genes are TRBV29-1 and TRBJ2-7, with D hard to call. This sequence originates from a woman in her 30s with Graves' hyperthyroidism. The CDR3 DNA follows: TGCAGCGTTGTTCAAGATCCGGCCTACGAGCAGTACTTC. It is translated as CSVVQDPAYEQYF.